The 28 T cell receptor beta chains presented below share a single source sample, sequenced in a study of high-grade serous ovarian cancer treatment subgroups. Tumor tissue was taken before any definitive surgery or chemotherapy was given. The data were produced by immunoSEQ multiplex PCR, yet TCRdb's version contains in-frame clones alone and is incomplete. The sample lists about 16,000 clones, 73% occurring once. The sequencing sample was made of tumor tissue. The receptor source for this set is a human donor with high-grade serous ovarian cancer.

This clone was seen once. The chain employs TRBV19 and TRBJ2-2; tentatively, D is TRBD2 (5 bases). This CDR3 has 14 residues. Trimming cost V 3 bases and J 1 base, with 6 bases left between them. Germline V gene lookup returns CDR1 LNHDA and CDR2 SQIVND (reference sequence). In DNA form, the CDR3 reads TGTGCCAGTAGTATTGAGGGGAACACCGGGGAGCTGTTTTTT. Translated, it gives CASSIEGNTGELFF.

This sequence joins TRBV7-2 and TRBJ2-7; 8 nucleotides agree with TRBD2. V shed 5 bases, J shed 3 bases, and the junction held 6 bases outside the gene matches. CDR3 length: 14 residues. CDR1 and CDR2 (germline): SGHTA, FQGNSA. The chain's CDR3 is CASSLGTSIYEQYF. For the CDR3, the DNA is TGTGCCAGCAGCCTAGGGACTAGTATCTACGAGCAGTACTTC.

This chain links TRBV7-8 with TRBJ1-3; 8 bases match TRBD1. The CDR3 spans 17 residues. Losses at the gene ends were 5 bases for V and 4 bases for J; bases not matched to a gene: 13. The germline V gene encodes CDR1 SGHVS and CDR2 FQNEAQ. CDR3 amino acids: CASSPRGQGRVGNTIYF. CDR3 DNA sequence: TGTGCCAGCAGCCCCCGAGGACAGGGACGGGTAGGAAACACCATATATTTT.

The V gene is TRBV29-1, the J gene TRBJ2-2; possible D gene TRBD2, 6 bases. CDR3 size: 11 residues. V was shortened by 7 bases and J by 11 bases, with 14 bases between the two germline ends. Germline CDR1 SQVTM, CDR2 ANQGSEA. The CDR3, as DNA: TGCAGCGCTTGGTGGGGACTCGAGCTGTTTTTT. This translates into CSAWWGLELFF.

CDR3 sequence reads: CASSLRNTQYF. In nucleotides, the CDR3 is TGTGCCAGCAGCTTGCGAAATACGCAGTATTTT. The chain joins TRBV5-8 to TRBJ2-3; no clear D gene. V lost 1 base and J 7 bases, leaving 4 bases between the germline ends. CDR1 and CDR2 (germline): SGHTS, YDEGEE. The CDR3 length is 11 residues.

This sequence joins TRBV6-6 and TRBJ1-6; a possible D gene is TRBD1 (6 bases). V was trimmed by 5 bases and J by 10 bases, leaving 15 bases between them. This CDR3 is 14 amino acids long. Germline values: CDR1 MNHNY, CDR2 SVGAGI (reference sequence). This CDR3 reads CASSPQGVGSPLHF. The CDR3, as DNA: TGTGCCAGCAGTCCACAGGGAGTAGGATCACCCCTCCACTTT.

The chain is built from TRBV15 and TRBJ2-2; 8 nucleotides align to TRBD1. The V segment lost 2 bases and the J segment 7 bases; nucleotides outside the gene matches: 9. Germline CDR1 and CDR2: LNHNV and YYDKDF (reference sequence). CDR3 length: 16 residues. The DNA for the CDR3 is TGTGCCACCAGCAGAAAAAGGGGACAGGTCGACGGGGAGCTGTTTTTT. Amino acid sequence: CATSRKRGQVDGELFF.

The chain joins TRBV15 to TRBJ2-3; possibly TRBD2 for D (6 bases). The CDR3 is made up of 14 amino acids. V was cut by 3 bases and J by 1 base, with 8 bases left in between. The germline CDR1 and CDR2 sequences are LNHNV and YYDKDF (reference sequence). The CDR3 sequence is CATSSSGGTDTQYF. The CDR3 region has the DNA TGTGCCACCAGCAGTAGCGGAGGCACAGATACGCAGTATTTT.

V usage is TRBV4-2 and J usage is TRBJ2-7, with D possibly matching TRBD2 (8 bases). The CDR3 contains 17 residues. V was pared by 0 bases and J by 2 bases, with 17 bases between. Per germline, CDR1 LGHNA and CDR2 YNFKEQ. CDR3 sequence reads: CASSQEGSGTEAYEQYF. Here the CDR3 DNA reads TGTGCCAGCAGCCAAGAAGGTAGCGGGACAGAGGCCTACGAGCAGTACTTC.

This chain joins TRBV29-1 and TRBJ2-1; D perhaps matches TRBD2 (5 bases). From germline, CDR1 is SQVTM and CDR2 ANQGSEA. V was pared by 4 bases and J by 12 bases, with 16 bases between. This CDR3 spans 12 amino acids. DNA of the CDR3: TGCAGCGTTGGGTACCTCAATCGGGGGCAGTTCTTC. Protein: CSVGYLNRGQFF.

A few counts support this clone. The CDR3: CAWQGEMNTEAFF. The CDR3 DNA reads as TGTGCCTGGCAAGGGGAGATGAACACTGAAGCTTTCTTT. The chain couples TRBV30 to TRBJ1-1, with D possibly being TRBD1 (5 bases). The CDR3 length is 13 residues. V lost 5 bases and J 0 bases, leaving 10 bases between the germline ends. In germline, CDR1 is GTSNPN, CDR2 SVGIG (reference sequence).

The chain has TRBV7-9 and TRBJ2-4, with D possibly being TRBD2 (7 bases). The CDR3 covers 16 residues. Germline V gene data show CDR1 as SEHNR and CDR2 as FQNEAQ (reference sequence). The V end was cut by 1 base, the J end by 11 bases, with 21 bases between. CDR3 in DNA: TGTGCCAGCAGCTTAGGGGGGACGTCCCAAGGGGGGGTTCAGTACTTC. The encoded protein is CASSLGGTSQGGVQYF.

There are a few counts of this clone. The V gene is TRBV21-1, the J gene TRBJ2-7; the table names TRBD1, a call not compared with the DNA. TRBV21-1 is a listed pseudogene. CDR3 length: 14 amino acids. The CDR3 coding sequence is TGTGCCAGCAGCAACAGGGGGCGGCCCTACGAGCAGTACTTC. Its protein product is CASSNRGRPYEQYF.

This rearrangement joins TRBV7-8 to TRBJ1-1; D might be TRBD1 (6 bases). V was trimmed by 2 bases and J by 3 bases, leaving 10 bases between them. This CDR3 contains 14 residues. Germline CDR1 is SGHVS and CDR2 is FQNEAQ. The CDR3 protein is CASSLLPGDTEAFF. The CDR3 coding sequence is TGTGCCAGCAGCTTATTACCAGGGGACACTGAAGCTTTCTTT.

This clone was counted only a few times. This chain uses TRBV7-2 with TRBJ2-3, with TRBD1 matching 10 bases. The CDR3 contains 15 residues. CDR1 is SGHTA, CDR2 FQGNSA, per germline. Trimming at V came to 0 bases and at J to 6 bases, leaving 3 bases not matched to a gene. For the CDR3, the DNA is TGTGCCAGCAGCTTAGCGTGGACAGGGGGGGATACGCAGTATTTT. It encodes CASSLAWTGGDTQYF.

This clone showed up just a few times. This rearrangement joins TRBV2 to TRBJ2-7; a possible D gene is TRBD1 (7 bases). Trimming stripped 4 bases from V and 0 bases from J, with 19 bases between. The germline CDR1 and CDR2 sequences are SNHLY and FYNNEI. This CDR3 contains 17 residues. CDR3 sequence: CASSVLPAGQLSYEQYF. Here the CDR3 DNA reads TGTGCCAGCAGTGTACTTCCTGCGGGACAGCTCTCCTACGAGCAGTACTTC.

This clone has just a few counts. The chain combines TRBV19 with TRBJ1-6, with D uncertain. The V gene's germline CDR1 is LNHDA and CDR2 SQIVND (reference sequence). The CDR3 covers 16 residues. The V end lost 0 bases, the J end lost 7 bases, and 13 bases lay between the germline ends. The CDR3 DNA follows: TGTGCCAGTAGTATAGATCGATCGGCGGGGAATTCACCCCTCCACTTT. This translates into CASSIDRSAGNSPLHF. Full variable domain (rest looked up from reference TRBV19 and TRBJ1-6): DGGITQSPKYLFRKEGQNVTLSCEQNLNHDAMYWYRQDPGQGLRLIYYSQIVNDFQKGDIAEGYSVSREKKESFPLTVTSAQKNPTAFYLCASSIDRSAGNSPLHFGNGTRLTVT.

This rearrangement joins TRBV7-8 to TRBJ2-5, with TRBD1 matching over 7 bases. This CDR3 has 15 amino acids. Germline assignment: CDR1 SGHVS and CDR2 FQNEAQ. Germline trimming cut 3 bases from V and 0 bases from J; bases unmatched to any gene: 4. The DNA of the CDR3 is TGTGCCAGCAGCTTGCTGGACAGGCACCAAGAGACCCAGTACTTC. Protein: CASSLLDRHQETQYF.

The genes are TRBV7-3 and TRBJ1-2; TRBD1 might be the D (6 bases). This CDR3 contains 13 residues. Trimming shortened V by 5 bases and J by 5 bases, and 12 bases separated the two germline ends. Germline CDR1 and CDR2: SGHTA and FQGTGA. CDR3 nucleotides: TGTGCCAGCAGCCCCAGGACAGCTTATGGCTACACCTTC. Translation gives CASSPRTAYGYTF.

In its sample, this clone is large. CDR3 nucleotide sequence: TGTGCCTGGAGTGTAGGGCCACCGGGACACACTGAAGCTTTCTTT. It specifies CAWSVGPPGHTEAFF. The chain has TRBV30 and TRBJ1-1, with D perhaps TRBD1 (5 bases). The CDR3 loop spans 15 amino acids. Germline V gene lookup returns CDR1 GTSNPN and CDR2 SVGIG (reference sequence). Deletions cut 0 bases from V and 3 bases from J, with 14 bases between.

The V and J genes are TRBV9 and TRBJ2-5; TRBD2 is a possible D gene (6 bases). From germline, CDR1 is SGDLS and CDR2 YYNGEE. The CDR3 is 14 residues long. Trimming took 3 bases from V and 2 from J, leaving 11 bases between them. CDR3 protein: CASSADYQQETQYF. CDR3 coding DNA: TGTGCCAGCAGCGCGGACTACCAACAAGAGACCCAGTACTTC. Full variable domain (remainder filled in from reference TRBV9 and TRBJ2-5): DSGVTQTPKHLITATGQRVTLRCSPRSGDLSVYWYQQSLDQGLQFLIQYYNGEERAKGNILERFSAQQFPDLHSELNLSSLELGDSALYFCASSADYQQETQYFGPGTRLLVL.

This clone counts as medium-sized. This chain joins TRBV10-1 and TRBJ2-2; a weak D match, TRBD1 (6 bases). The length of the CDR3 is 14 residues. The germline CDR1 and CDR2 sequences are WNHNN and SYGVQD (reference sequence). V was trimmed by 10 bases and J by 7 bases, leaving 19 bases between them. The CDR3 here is CAIPGAGAIGELFF. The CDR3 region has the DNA TGCGCCATTCCCGGGGCAGGGGCCATCGGGGAGCTGTTTTTT.

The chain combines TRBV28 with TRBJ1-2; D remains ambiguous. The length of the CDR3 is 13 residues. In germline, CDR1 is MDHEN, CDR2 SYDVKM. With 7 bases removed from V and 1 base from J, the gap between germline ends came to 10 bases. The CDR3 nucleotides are TGTGCCAGCACCTCGGGGATTAACTATGGCTACACCTTC. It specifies CASTSGINYGYTF.

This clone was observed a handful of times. CDR3 residues: CASRHGGNTGELFF. In nucleotides, the CDR3 is TGTGCCAGCAGGCATGGGGGGAACACCGGGGAGCTGTTTTTT. The chain links TRBV5-4 to TRBJ2-2; D may correspond to TRBD1 or TRBD2 (5 bases each). CDR1 and CDR2 from the germline V gene are SGHNT and YYREEE (reference sequence). V gave up 5 bases and J gave up 1 base, with 9 bases separating them. The CDR3 loop spans 14 amino acids. Combining the CDR3 with reference TRBV5-4 and TRBJ2-2 gives the whole variable domain ETGVTQSPTHLIKTRGQQVTLRCSSQSGHNTVSWYQQALGQGPQFIFQYYREEENGRGNFPPRFSGLQFPNYSSELNVNALELDDSALYLCASRHGGNTGELFFGEGSRLTVL.

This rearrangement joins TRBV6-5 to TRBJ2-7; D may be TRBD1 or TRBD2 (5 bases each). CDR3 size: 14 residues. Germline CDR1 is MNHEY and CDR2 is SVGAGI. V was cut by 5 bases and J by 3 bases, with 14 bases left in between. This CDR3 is CASSLRDGIYEQYF. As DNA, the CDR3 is TGTGCCAGCAGTCTCCGGGACGGAATCTACGAGCAGTACTTC.

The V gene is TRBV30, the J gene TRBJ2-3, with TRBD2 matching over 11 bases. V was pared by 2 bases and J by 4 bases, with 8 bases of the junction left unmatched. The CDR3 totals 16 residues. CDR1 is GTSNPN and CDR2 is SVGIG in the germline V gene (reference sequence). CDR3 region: CAWSPTGTSGADTQYF. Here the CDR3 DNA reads TGTGCCTGGAGTCCGACCGGGACTAGCGGCGCAGATACGCAGTATTTT.

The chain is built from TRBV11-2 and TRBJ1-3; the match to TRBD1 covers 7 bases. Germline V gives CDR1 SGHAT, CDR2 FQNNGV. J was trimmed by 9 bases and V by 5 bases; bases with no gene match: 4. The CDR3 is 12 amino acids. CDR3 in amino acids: CASSATGATIYF. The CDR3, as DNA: TGTGCCAGCAGCGCAACAGGGGCCACCATATATTTT.

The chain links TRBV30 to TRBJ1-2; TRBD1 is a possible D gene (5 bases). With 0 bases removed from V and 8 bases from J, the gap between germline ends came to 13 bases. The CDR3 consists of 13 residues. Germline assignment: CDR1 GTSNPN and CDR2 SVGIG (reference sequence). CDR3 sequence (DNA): TGTGCCTGGAGTGTAGGGGTTTATCGCGGCTACACCTTC. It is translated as CAWSVGVYRGYTF.